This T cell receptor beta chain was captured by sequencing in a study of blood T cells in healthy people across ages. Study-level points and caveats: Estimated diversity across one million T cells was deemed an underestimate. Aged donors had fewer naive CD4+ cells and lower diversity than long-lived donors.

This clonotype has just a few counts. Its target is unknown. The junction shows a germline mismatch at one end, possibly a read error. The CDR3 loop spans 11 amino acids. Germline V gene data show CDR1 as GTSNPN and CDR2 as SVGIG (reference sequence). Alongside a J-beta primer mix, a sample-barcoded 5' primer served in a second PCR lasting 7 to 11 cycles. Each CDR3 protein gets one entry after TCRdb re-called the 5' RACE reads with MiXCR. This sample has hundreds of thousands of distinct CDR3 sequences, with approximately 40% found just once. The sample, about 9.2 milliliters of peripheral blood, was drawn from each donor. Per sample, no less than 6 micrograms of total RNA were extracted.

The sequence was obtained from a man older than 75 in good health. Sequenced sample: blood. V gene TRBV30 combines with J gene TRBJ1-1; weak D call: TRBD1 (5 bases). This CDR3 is CALSRGLEAFF. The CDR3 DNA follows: TGTGCCTTGAGTAGGGGATTAGAAGCTTTCTTT.